The 8 T cell receptor beta chains listed next were all sequenced from one sample in a study of cytomegalovirus exposure and HLA in healthy donors. Primers: 60 Vbeta forward and 13 Jbeta reverse. The assay was immunoSEQ multiplex PCR, and TCRdb's table has in-frame clones only and misses some. The sample has roughly 150,000 clones; over 65% are singletons. The sample comprised PBMCs. All receptors come from a male donor in good health and CMV-seronegative.

The chain links TRBV7-9 to TRBJ2-5; perhaps TRBD2 as D (5 bases). Germline-derived CDR1 and CDR2 are SEHNR and FQNEAQ (reference sequence). V lost 8 bases and J 4 bases, leaving 20 bases between the germline ends. This CDR3 spans 15 amino acids. The CDR3 loop is CASWLATGARETQYF. The CDR3 bases are TGTGCCAGCTGGCTAGCAACCGGCGCCCGAGAGACCCAGTACTTC.

The chain uses TRBV6-6 and TRBJ2-2, with 9 bases fitting TRBD1. Germline lookup yields CDR1 MNHNY and CDR2 SVGAGI (reference sequence). The CDR3 consists of 15 residues. V trimming: 7 bases; J trimming: 6 bases; junction bases outside the gene matches: 9. The CDR3 coding sequence is TGTGCCAGCAACGGACAGGGGTTTAGTCCCGGGGAGCTGTTTTTT. Translation: CASNGQGFSPGELFF.

The gene calls are TRBV6-5 and TRBJ2-2, with D unresolved. The CDR3 consists of 15 residues. The ends were cut back, 2 bases at V and 0 bases at J, with 7 bases in the middle. Germline lookup yields CDR1 MNHEY and CDR2 SVGAGI. This CDR3 reads CASSYKLPNTGELFF. Written as DNA, the CDR3 is TGTGCCAGCAGTTACAAACTTCCGAACACCGGGGAGCTGTTTTTT.

The rearrangement uses TRBV27 and TRBJ2-7, with a weak D call TRBD1 (6 bases). The germline V gene has CDR1 MNHEY and CDR2 SMNVEV (reference sequence). CDR3 length: 15 residues. V lost 8 bases and J lost 2, with 19 bases in between. CDR3 nucleotides: TGTGCCAGCCGGGCCGGACAGTCATCTCCCTACGAGCAGTACTTC. Encoded protein: CASRAGQSSPYEQYF.

The V gene is TRBV11-2, the J gene TRBJ2-2; the D gene is possibly TRBD2 (6 bases). V was pared by 5 bases and J by 6 bases, with 25 bases between. This CDR3 has 18 amino acids. Germline V CDR1 and CDR2: SGHAT, FQNNGV. The CDR3 DNA reads as TGTGCCAGCAGCGTACGAGGGGTTGGGGGGTATGGTCCCGGGGAGCTGTTTTTT. Amino acids: CASSVRGVGGYGPGELFF. The whole variable domain, remainder taken from reference TRBV11-2 and TRBJ2-2, is EAGVAQSPRYKIIEKRQSVAFWCNPISGHATLYWYQQILGQGPKLLIQFQNNGVVDDSQLPKDRFSAERLKGVDSTLKIQPAKLEDSAVYLCASSVRGVGGYGPGELFFGEGSRLTVL.

This rearrangement joins TRBV5-1 to TRBJ2-1, with 8 bases aligning to TRBD2. V shed 0 bases and J 5 bases; nucleotides not matched to a gene: 7. This CDR3 contains 16 residues. Looked up from germline, CDR1 is SGHRS and CDR2 is YFSETQ. This CDR3 reads CASSLAGYGGDNEQFF. The DNA for the CDR3 is TGCGCCAGCAGCTTGGCCGGTTACGGGGGGGACAATGAGCAGTTCTTC.

V is TRBV29-1 and J is TRBJ1-4, with 11 bases aligning to TRBD1. Unmatched junction bases numbered 4, after V lost 7 bases and J lost 6 bases. The germline V gene has CDR1 SQVTM and CDR2 ANQGSEA. CDR3 length: 13 residues. The CDR3, as DNA: TGCAGCGCAGGACAGGGGGCTGATGAAAAACTGTTTTTT. Its protein product is CSAGQGADEKLFF.

The gene calls are TRBV28 and TRBJ2-3; no clear D gene. The CDR3 runs 13 residues. Trimming removed 5 bases at V and 1 base at J, with 7 bases between. CDR1 is MDHEN, CDR2 SYDVKM, per germline. CDR3 sequence: CASSLLRTDTQYF. CDR3 nucleotides: TGTGCCAGCAGTCTCCTCCGCACAGATACGCAGTATTTT.